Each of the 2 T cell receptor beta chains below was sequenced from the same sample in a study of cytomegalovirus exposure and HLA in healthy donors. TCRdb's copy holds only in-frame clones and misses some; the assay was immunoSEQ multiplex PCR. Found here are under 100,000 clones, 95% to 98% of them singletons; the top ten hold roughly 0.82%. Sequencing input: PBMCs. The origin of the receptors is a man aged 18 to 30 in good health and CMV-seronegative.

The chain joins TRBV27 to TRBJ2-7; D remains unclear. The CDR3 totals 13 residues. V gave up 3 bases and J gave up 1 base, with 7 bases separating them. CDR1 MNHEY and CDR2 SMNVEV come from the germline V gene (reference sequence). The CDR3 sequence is CASSLTPSYEQYF. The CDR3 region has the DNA TGTGCCAGCAGTTTGACTCCTTCCTACGAGCAGTACTTC.

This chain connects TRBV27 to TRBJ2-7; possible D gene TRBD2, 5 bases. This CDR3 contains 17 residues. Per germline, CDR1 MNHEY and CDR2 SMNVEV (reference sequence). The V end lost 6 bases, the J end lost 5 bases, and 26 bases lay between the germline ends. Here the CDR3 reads CASSPSVGESILHEQYV. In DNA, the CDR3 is TGTGCCAGCAGCCCTAGTGTGGGAGAGAGTATTTTGCACGAGCAGTACGTC.